This T cell receptor beta chain came from a study of early T cells in non-severe SARS-CoV-2 infection. TCRdb re-called the 5' RACE reads through MiXCR, storing one row per CDR3 protein. This table holds roughly 61,000 distinct CDR3 sequences, 11% found once. V lost 4 bases, J lost 3 bases, and 4 bases stayed unmatched. The CDR3 is 14 amino acids. Germline loops: CDR1 SQVTM, CDR2 ANQGSEA. The chain links TRBV29-1 to TRBJ2-1; TRBD1 matches 9 bases. This receptor was obtained from an adult who was a healthcare worker with PCR-confirmed SARS-CoV-2 infection or an uninfected control (not recorded which). The sample consisted of whole blood. The CDR3 spells CSVGGQGGYNEQFF. The CDR3 coding sequence is TGCAGCGTTGGGGGACAGGGAGGCTACAATGAGCAGTTCTTC.